This TCR beta chain was identified during a study of beta chain features in type 1 diabetes. Regarding the study as a whole: Within each of all four CD4+ subsets, Type 1 diabetes patients had TCRB CDR3s that were moderately but significantly shorter.

Expressed TCRB transcripts were sequenced because the isolated RNA had all been reverse transcribed beforehand. Using immunoSEQ multiplex PCR, the repertoire was profiled, and TCRdb retains in-frame clones only, with some absent. The table has 400,000 to 550,000 clones, about an eighth seen once; the top ten hold roughly 0.046%. The CDR3 runs to 15 residues. Germline CDR1 reads MNHEY; CDR2 reads SVGAGI. The V gene lost 8 bases and the J gene lost 1 base, with 17 bases spanning the gap. This clone has only a few counts. As yet, its antigen is unknown. Sort purity for all populations was recorded as exceeding 98%.

Material for sequencing was naive CD4+ T cells from blood. V usage is TRBV6-5 and J usage is TRBJ1-1; D possibly corresponds to TRBD1 (6 bases). The sequence was collected from a woman aged 18-30 years in good health. CDR3 sequence: CASVTGAAGNTEAFF. CDR3 DNA sequence: TGTGCCAGCGTCACGGGGGCAGCGGGGAACACTGAAGCTTTCTTT.